The TCR beta chain described here comes from a study of T-cell memory formation after mild COVID-19. One entry per CDR3 protein results from TCRdb running MiXCR on the 5' RACE reads. The table lists more than 150,000 distinct CDR3 sequences, about 18% of them singletons, with roughly 3.7% in the top ten. Trimming stripped 5 bases from V and 8 bases from J, with 16 bases between. This CDR3 has 15 amino acids. Germline V gives CDR1 SEHNR, CDR2 FQNEAQ (reference sequence). A few counts support this clonotype. The sample taken for sequencing was PBMCs or a T cell subset sorted from them (not recorded which). The receptor was isolated from a man younger than 35 who had mild COVID-19 (a few samples of this study predate the infection). Cell type and time point are not known. The chain employs TRBV7-9 and TRBJ1-6; D gene ambiguous. CDR3 coding DNA: TGTGCCAGCAGCGCAAGATCCAGGCAAGATTCACCCCTCCACTTT. Translating gives CASSARSRQDSPLHF.